This T cell receptor beta chain originates from a study of blood T cell repertoires in COVID-19. Whole-study context: Samples representing acute and convalescent COVID-19 were sourced from the United States, Italy and Spain.

Study processing details: Counts of nucleated cells, estimated from reference gene primer amplification, were obtained. Generated by immunoSEQ multiplex PCR, the TCRdb table keeps only in-frame clones and is missing some. The D gene and trimming were derived from the DNA, and the V and J assignments and clone size from that table. The sample lists 150,000 or so clones, over 75% occurring once. Enrollees, about 18 to 89 years old, lived in about two dozen US areas. This receptor was obtained from a woman between 45 and 65 years old who had recovered from COVID-19. The specimen was PBMCs or T cells enriched from blood (not recorded which).

The CDR3 protein is CASVGREGYEQYF. DNA for the CDR3: TGTGCCAGTGTGGGCAGGGAAGGCTACGAGCAGTACTTC. The V call is TRBV11-1, the J call TRBJ2-7, with D perhaps TRBD1 (5 bases). CDR1 SGHAT and CDR2 FQDESV come from the germline V gene (reference sequence). Trimming took 9 bases from V and 3 from J, leaving 15 bases between them. The CDR3 is made up of 13 amino acids.